Each of the 3 T cell receptor beta chains below was sequenced from the same sample in a study of shared clonotypes between healthy human individuals. Method: immunoSEQ multiplex PCR; TCRdb's copy keeps in-frame clones and lacks some. Among about a million clones listed, more than 75% were seen once. Sequencing used memory CD4+ T cells sorted from blood. Sample subset: CD45RA-negative fraction. These receptors all come from a man aged 18 to 30 in good health.

This sequence joins TRBV27 and TRBJ1-3; D is unresolved. Trimming cost V 5 bases and J 0 bases, with 5 bases left between them. The CDR3 covers 13 residues. In germline, CDR1 is MNHEY, CDR2 SMNVEV (reference sequence). This chain's CDR3 is CASSADSGNTIYF. The CDR3 coding sequence is TGTGCCAGCAGTGCCGACTCTGGAAACACCATATATTTT.

The chain is built from TRBV7-2 and TRBJ2-4; no clear D. The germline V gene has CDR1 SGHTA and CDR2 FQGNSA. Trimming took 2 bases from V and 7 from J, leaving 3 bases between them. The CDR3 contains 11 residues. CDR3 nucleotides: TGTGCCAGCAGCTTAACCAACATTCAGTACTTC. Amino acids: CASSLTNIQYF.

This rearrangement joins TRBV4-2 to TRBJ1-2, with D hard to call. This CDR3 region has 14 residues. The germline gives CDR1 LGHNA, CDR2 YNFKEQ. Trimming removed 0 bases from V and 4 bases from J, with 9 bases in between. The CDR3 loop is CASSQDRDTYGYTF. CDR3 bases: TGTGCCAGCAGCCAAGACCGGGATACCTATGGCTACACCTTC.